The rows below give T cell receptor beta chains drawn from one sample of a study of cytomegalovirus exposure and HLA in healthy donors. The repertoire was sequenced with immunoSEQ multiplex PCR; TCRdb's copy has only in-frame clones and lacks some. The sample data list more than 95,000 clones. Sequenced material: PBMCs. The receptors stem from a man aged 18-30 years in good health and CMV-seronegative. Both conserved end residues are part of each CDR3. D genes are given only for firm matches.

j_call,d_call,v_call,cdr3_nt,cdr3_aa
TRBJ1-2,TRBD1,TRBV18,TGTGCCAGCTCCCGGGACAGGGTTGATAGAGGCTATGGCTACACCTTC,CASSRDRVDRGYGYTF
TRBJ2-7,NA,TRBV5-1,TGCGCCAGCAGCTTGAGGGGGACAATCTACGAGCAGTACTTC,CASSLRGTIYEQYF
TRBJ2-7,TRBD2,TRBV5-4,TGTGCCAGCAGCTTGCCTAGCGGGGGGTCCTACGAGCAGTACTTC,CASSLPSGGSYEQYF
TRBJ1-1,TRBD1,TRBV19,TGTGCCAGTAGTTTGCAGTGGACAGGGTACACTGAAGCTTTCTTT,CASSLQWTGYTEAFF
TRBJ1-5,NA,TRBV6-1,TGTGCCAGCAACCCAGGGGAACGCAATCAGCCCCAGCATTTT,CASNPGERNQPQHF
TRBJ2-1,TRBD2,TRBV29-1,TGCGCCGCGAGGCGGGAGGGATACTACAATGAGCAGTTCTTC,CAARREGYYNEQFF
TRBJ2-1,TRBD1,TRBV10-1,TGCGCCAGCAGTACGACAGGGGAACTAAATGAGCAGTTCTTC,CASSTTGELNEQFF
TRBJ1-2,NA,TRBV20-1,TGCAGTGCCGCCGTCGAGGGCTACACCTTC,CSAAVEGYTF
TRBJ2-3,NA,TRBV6-5,TGTGCCAGCAGTTACATCGAAGGGGGCACAGATACGCAGTATTTT,CASSYIEGGTDTQYF
TRBJ2-7,NA,TRBV28,TGTGCCAGCAGACCCCTTATTACACCCTACGAGCAGTACTTC,CASRPLITPYEQYF
TRBJ1-3,NA,TRBV15,TGTGCCACCAGCAGAGATCGCGGACAGAGCTCTGGAAACACCATATATTTT,CATSRDRGQSSGNTIYF
TRBJ2-5,NA,TRBV25-1,TGTGCCAGCAGTAAGGAGGGATGGGAGACCCAGTACTTC,CASSKEGWETQYF
TRBJ2-7,NA,TRBV30,TGTGCCTGGGATATAGACAGTCCCTACGAGCAGTACTTC,CAWDIDSPYEQYF
TRBJ2-7,TRBD1,TRBV6-5,TGTGCCAGCAGTTTGGGACAGCCCTCCTACGAGCAGTACTTC,CASSLGQPSYEQYF
TRBJ2-3,TRBD2,TRBV9,TGTGCCAGCAGCGTAGAGTCTAGCGGGAGTTTAGATACGCAGTATTTT,CASSVESSGSLDTQYF
TRBJ1-2,NA,TRBV4-1,TGCGCCAGCAGCCAAACACCTACGGGGGGCAACTATGGCTACACCTTC,CASSQTPTGGNYGYTF
TRBJ2-7,NA,TRBV4-2,TGTGCCAGCAGCCAAGTCCGGGACGAGCAGTACTTC,CASSQVRDEQYF
TRBJ1-2,NA,TRBV5-6,TGTGCCAGCAGCACCAGGGTTAACTATGGCTACACCTTC,CASSTRVNYGYTF
TRBJ1-2,NA,TRBV25-1,TGTGCCAGCAGTGTCACAGAATCCTATGGCTACACCTTC,CASSVTESYGYTF
TRBJ2-7,NA,TRBV21-1,TGTGCCAGCAGCAAATGGTGTAGGGGGCCTAGAGGGAACGAGCAGTACTTC,CASSKWCRGPRGNEQYF
TRBJ2-7,NA,TRBV19,TGTGCCAGTAGTATAGATCGAGGAGACTACGAGCAGTACTTC,CASSIDRGDYEQYF
TRBJ1-4,NA,TRBV19,TGTGCCAGTAGTAGCCGGGACAACGAAAAACTGTTTTTT,CASSSRDNEKLFF
TRBJ1-1,NA,TRBV6-1,TGTGCCAGCAGCGCCGCGGCCGAGAGCGCTTTCTTT,CASSAAAESAFF
TRBJ1-5,NA,TRBV7-9,TGTGCCAGCAGCTGGGGGGGGGACGTACCCCAGCATTTT,CASSWGGDVPQHF
TRBJ2-5,TRBD2,TRBV5-1,TGCGCCAGCAGTCTTCTAGCGGTGGATCCCGCAGGGACCCAGTACTTC,CASSLLAVDPAGTQYF
TRBJ1-1,NA,TRBV2,TGTGCCAGCAGACAGGGATCACAGAACACTGAAGCTTTCTTT,CASRQGSQNTEAFF
TRBJ1-1,TRBD1,TRBV9,TGTGCCAGCAGCGTCCAGGGACAGTCGGGCACTGAAGCTTTCTTT,CASSVQGQSGTEAFF
TRBJ2-3,TRBD2,TRBV27,TGTGCCAGCATCGGAGCGGGAAGGGATACGCAGTATTTT,CASIGAGRDTQYF
TRBJ1-5,NA,TRBV5-6,TGTGCCAGCAGCTTTTATTTCAGGGGCAATCAGCCCCAGCATTTT,CASSFYFRGNQPQHF